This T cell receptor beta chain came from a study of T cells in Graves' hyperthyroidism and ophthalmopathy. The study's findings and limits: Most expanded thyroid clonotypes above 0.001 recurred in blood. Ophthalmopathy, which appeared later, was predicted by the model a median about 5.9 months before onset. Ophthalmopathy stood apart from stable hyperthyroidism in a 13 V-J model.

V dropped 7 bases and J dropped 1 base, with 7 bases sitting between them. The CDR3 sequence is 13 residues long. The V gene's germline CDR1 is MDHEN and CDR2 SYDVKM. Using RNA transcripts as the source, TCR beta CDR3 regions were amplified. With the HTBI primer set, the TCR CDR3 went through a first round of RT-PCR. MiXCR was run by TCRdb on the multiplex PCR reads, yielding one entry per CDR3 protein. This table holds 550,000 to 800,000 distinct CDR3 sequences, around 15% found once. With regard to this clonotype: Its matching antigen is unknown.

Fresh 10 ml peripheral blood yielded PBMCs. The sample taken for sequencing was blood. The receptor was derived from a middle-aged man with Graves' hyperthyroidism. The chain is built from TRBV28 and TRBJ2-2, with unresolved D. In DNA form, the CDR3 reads TGTGCCAGCATCAGCAGGAACACCGGGGAGCTGTTTTTT. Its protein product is CASISRNTGELFF.